This TCR beta chain is from a study of identical twins. Study results and caveats: Sharing of beta out-of-frame sequences by twins showed a weaker excess. Insertions were fewer in abundant cord blood beta clonotypes, whereas memory repertoires showed none of this pattern.

This clonotype was seen a single time. Antigen specificity is unknown. From the 5' RACE reads, TCRdb called clonotypes with MiXCR, one entry per CDR3 protein. The table lists roughly 750,000 distinct CDR3 sequences, about 20% of them singletons. This CDR3 contains 16 residues. V lost 4 bases, J lost 4 bases, and 11 bases stayed unmatched. Germline CDR1 and CDR2: SGHTA and FQGNSA. Separately, the same data were catalogued under a study of T cells expressing NK-cell markers. That source reports: For several experiments, T cell sorting was restricted to the alpha-beta TCR population by means of an anti-gamma-delta TCR antibody.

The sequenced material came from PBMCs. This rearrangement joins TRBV7-2 to TRBJ1-1, with 8 nucleotides matching TRBD1. This clonotype originated in a woman aged 18-30 years in good health. This CDR3 is CASSYRTGNLGTEAFF. The CDR3 nucleotides are TGTGCCAGCAGCTACCGGACAGGGAATCTTGGCACTGAAGCTTTCTTT.